Below are 9 T cell receptor beta chains sequenced from a single sample in a study of patients and donors after allogeneic stem cell transplantation. TCRdb ran MiXCR on the RT-PCR reads and lists one entry per CDR3 protein. The sample lists 110,000 or so distinct CDR3 sequences; roughly 37% were seen once. Sequencing input: blood, either unsorted or a sorted T cell fraction (not recorded which). These receptors all stem from a human donor who was either an allogeneic HSCT recipient or a stem cell or donor lymphocyte infusion donor (not recorded which). It is not recorded whose cells these are; they may come from a transplant donor.

This clonotype was seen a handful of times. The rearrangement joins TRBV6-5 to TRBJ1-1, with D possibly TRBD1 on 5 matching bases. This CDR3 contains 14 residues. CDR1 is MNHEY and CDR2 is SVGAGI in the germline V gene. V was clipped by 2 bases and J by 1 base, with 8 bases between them. CDR3 residues: CASSYRQWNTEAFF. The DNA of the CDR3 is TGTGCCAGCAGTTACCGACAGTGGAACACTGAAGCTTTCTTT.

The J gene is TRBJ2-7, the V gene TRBV18; 7 bases match TRBD1. V shed 3 bases and J 2 bases; nucleotides not matched to a gene: 4. This CDR3 has 14 residues. Germline CDR1 KGHSH, CDR2 LQKENI. The CDR3 loop reads CASSPWDSAYEQYF. The CDR3 DNA follows: TGTGCCAGCTCACCGTGGGACAGTGCCTACGAGCAGTACTTC. The full variable domain, its missing parts supplied by reference TRBV18 and TRBJ2-7, is NAGVMQNPRHLVRRRGQEARLRCSPMKGHSHVYWYRQLPEEGLKFMVYLQKENIIDESGMPKERFSAEFPKEGPSILRIQQVVRGDSAAYFCASSPWDSAYEQYFGPGTRLTVT.

The chain links TRBV28 to TRBJ1-5; D remains ambiguous. V gave up 6 bases and J gave up 9 bases, with 12 bases separating them. Germline V gene lookup returns CDR1 MDHEN and CDR2 SYDVKM. This CDR3 has 12 amino acids. The CDR3 DNA is TGTGCCAGCAGGGGGAGTGTGTGGCCCCAGCATTTT. Its translation: CASRGSVWPQHF.

This clonotype has a handful of counts. This chain joins TRBV4-3 and TRBJ2-1; the D gene is possibly TRBD2 (5 bases). The germline V and J ends were trimmed by 1 base and 7 bases, with 17 bases remaining between them. Germline-derived CDR1 and CDR2 are LGHNA and YSLEER. The CDR3 is made up of 16 amino acids. The CDR3 loop is CASSQGTSRHGNEQFF. The CDR3 bases are TGCGCCAGCAGCCAAGGGACTTCCCGACATGGGAATGAGCAGTTCTTC.

This clonotype was observed a few times. The chain joins TRBV12-3 or TRBV12-4 to TRBJ1-2; no clear D. The CDR3 extends over 13 amino acids. The V end lost 6 bases, the J end lost 4 bases, and 12 bases lay between the germline ends. CDR3 coding DNA: TGTGCCAGCAGCCCCCAGGTTACCTATGGCTACACCTTC. As protein: CASSPQVTYGYTF.

This clonotype came up a few times. V usage is TRBV2 and J usage is TRBJ2-1; D remains ambiguous. This CDR3 has 10 amino acids. Trimming took 6 bases from V and 10 from J, leaving 7 bases between them. Germline-derived CDR1 and CDR2 are SNHLY and FYNNEI. The DNA for the CDR3 is TGTGCCAGCAGGGCTACAGAGCAGTTCTTC. It specifies CASRATEQFF. Together with reference TRBV2 and TRBJ2-1, the CDR3 gives the full variable domain: EPEVTQTPSHQVTQMGQEVILRCVPISNHLYFYWYRQILGQKVEFLVSFYNNEISEKSEIFDDQFSVERPDGSNFTLKIRSTKLEDSAMYFCASRATEQFFGPGTRLTVL.

J is TRBJ1-1 and V is TRBV5-1, with D unclear. There are 15 residues in the CDR3. CDR1 and CDR2 from the germline V gene are SGHRS and YFSETQ. V was clipped by 2 bases and J by 2 bases, with 13 bases between them. CDR3 DNA sequence: TGCGCCAGCAGCTTTTCCCCAGATATAAACACTGAAGCTTTCTTT. Translated, it gives CASSFSPDINTEAFF.

This clonotype was counted only a few times. This chain connects TRBV20-1 to TRBJ1-1; a weak D match, TRBD1 (5 bases). Germline V gene lookup returns CDR1 DFQATT and CDR2 SNEGSKA (reference sequence). Trimming left V 4 bases short and J 1 base short, with 19 bases between. The CDR3 contains 16 residues. The CDR3 nucleotides read TGCAGTGCTAAAGGGGAATTAAGAGTAGCGAACACTGAAGCTTTCTTT. This gives the protein CSAKGELRVANTEAFF.

The chain uses TRBV20-1 and TRBJ2-7; tentative D call: TRBD1 (5 bases). Germline CDR1 reads DFQATT; CDR2 reads SNEGSKA (reference sequence). This CDR3 region has 14 residues. Trimming stripped 3 bases from V and 4 bases from J, with 16 bases between. CDR3 residues: CSASVRVEGYEQYF. The CDR3 coding sequence is TGCAGTGCTAGCGTCAGGGTGGAAGGTTACGAGCAGTACTTC.